The 23 T cell receptor beta chains given below trace back to one sample, sequenced in a study of control samples from healthy donors and cancer patients. Method: immunoSEQ multiplex PCR; TCRdb's copy keeps in-frame clones and lacks some. The sample carries roughly 130,000 clones, 75% to 95% recorded once. Sequencing was done on a sample of blood. Source of these receptors: a man aged 18 to 30 in good health.

The V call is TRBV7-6, the J call TRBJ2-3; possibly TRBD1 for D (6 bases). The V end was cut by 5 bases, the J end by 5 bases, with 11 bases between. CDR3 size: 13 residues. The germline V gene encodes CDR1 SGHVS and CDR2 FNYEAQ. As DNA, the CDR3 is TGTGCCAGCAGCCTGGGACACCTAGATACGCAGTATTTT. Protein product: CASSLGHLDTQYF.

The CDR3 region is CASTGGYSNEQFF. DNA for the CDR3: TGTGCCAGCACGGGGGGATATAGTAATGAGCAGTTCTTC. This chain uses TRBV2 with TRBJ2-1; 7 bases are shared with TRBD2. Trimming took 7 bases from V and 7 from J; bases not matched to a gene: 7. This CDR3 comprises 13 residues. Germline V gene sequence: CDR1 SNHLY, CDR2 FYNNEI.

This clone was recorded once. The same CDR3 arises from other DNA sequences in this sample as well. DNA for the CDR3: TGTGCCTGGAGTCCCAGGGGCTATGGCTACACCTTC. Amino acids: CAWSPRGYGYTF. The rearrangement joins TRBV30 to TRBJ1-2; possibly TRBD1 for D (6 bases). The CDR3 extends over 12 amino acids. The V gene lost 2 bases and the J gene lost 4 bases, with 8 bases spanning the gap. CDR1 and CDR2 from the germline V gene are GTSNPN and SVGIG (reference sequence).

The gene calls are TRBV6-5 and TRBJ2-5; 10 bases map to TRBD1. CDR1 and CDR2 from the germline V gene are MNHEY and SVGAGI. Trimming removed 4 bases from V and 4 bases from J; junction bases left unmatched: 6. The CDR3 extends over 15 amino acids. In DNA form, the CDR3 reads TGTGCCAGCAGTTCCGGGACAGGGGATATAGAGACCCAGTACTTC. It translates to CASSSGTGDIETQYF.

The chain uses TRBV27 and TRBJ1-5, with D hard to call. V was shortened by 4 bases and J by 5 bases, with 12 bases between the two germline ends. This CDR3 spans 14 amino acids. CDR1 and CDR2 from the germline V gene are MNHEY and SMNVEV (reference sequence). The chain's CDR3 is CASSSTEFHQPQHF. In DNA form, the CDR3 reads TGTGCCAGCAGTTCCACAGAGTTTCATCAGCCCCAGCATTTT.

The rearrangement uses TRBV11-1 and TRBJ2-3; no definite D call. The V end was cut by 3 bases, the J end by 0 bases, with 7 bases between. Germline-derived CDR1 and CDR2 are SGHAT and FQDESV (reference sequence). The CDR3 has 14 residues. CDR3: CASSFSDSTDTQYF. In nucleotides, the CDR3 is TGTGCCAGCAGCTTCTCTGACAGCACAGATACGCAGTATTTT.

The chain uses TRBV5-1 and TRBJ1-2; D gene ambiguous. V lost 1 base to trimming and J lost 7 bases, with 11 bases between them. Germline lookup yields CDR1 SGHRS and CDR2 YFSETQ. The CDR3 sequence is 13 residues long. The CDR3 DNA reads as TGCGCCAGCAGCTTGAGCTTCGAACTTGGCTACACCTTC. This sequence encodes CASSLSFELGYTF.

The rearrangement joins TRBV5-1 to TRBJ1-1, with 8 bases that match TRBD1. This CDR3 has 12 residues. J was trimmed by 7 bases and V by 4 bases; bases with no gene match: 3. Germline CDR1 SGHRS, CDR2 YFSETQ. The CDR3 DNA is TGCGCCAGCAGCCCCGGACAGGGTGAAGCTTTCTTT. The encoded protein is CASSPGQGEAFF.

The chain is built from TRBV6-5 and TRBJ1-2; D is undetermined. The V and J ends lost 8 bases and 1 base respectively, with 5 bases between them. Germline loops: CDR1 MNHEY, CDR2 SVGAGI. The CDR3 is 11 amino acids. The CDR3 here is CASRDNYGYTF. CDR3 bases: TGTGCCAGCCGGGATAACTATGGCTACACCTTC.

This clone appeared once. The chain joins TRBV7-9 to TRBJ1-6; D call uncertain. Germline V gene lookup returns CDR1 SEHNR and CDR2 FQNEAQ (reference sequence). Between the trimmed V and J ends, which lost 6 bases and 6 bases, there was a span of 6 bases. The CDR3 has 12 amino acids. The CDR3 sequence is CASSITNSPLHF. DNA for the CDR3: TGTGCCAGCAGTATTACTAATTCACCCCTCCACTTT.

The rearrangement links TRBV7-9 to TRBJ1-3, with D uncertain. This CDR3 has 14 residues. CDR1 is SEHNR, CDR2 FQNEAQ, per germline (reference sequence). With 2 bases removed from V and 4 bases from J, the gap between germline ends came to 9 bases. The CDR3 coding sequence is TGTGCCAGCAGCTTATCGCCAGCAGGAAACACCATATATTTT. Translation gives CASSLSPAGNTIYF.

The chain uses TRBV12-5 and TRBJ2-2; tentatively, D is TRBD1 or TRBD2 (6 bases each). The CDR3 contains 14 residues. Trimming removed 7 bases at V and 6 bases at J, with 15 bases between. Germline assignment: CDR1 LGHNT and CDR2 FRNRAP. CDR3 in amino acids: CASAPRGPPGELFF. CDR3 DNA sequence: TGTGCTAGTGCCCCACGGGGGCCACCCGGGGAGCTGTTTTTT.

The CDR3 DNA follows: TGTGCCAGCAGTACCCTAGACAGGGGGATCACTGAAGCTTTCTTT. Residues: CASSTLDRGITEAFF. V gene TRBV27 combines with J gene TRBJ1-1, with 9 bases fitting TRBD1. CDR1 is MNHEY and CDR2 is SMNVEV in the germline V gene (reference sequence). Germline trimming cut 5 bases from V and 4 bases from J; bases unmatched to any gene: 8. This CDR3 is built from 15 residues.

The chain combines TRBV6-5 with TRBJ1-2; D gene unclear. V lost 2 bases to trimming and J lost 8 bases, with 15 bases between them. The V gene's germline CDR1 is MNHEY and CDR2 SVGAGI. This CDR3 has 14 residues. CDR3 in amino acids: CASSYRGSRGGYTF. CDR3 DNA sequence: TGTGCCAGCAGTTACCGAGGGTCAAGAGGGGGCTACACCTTC.

This clone was counted once. Here the CDR3 DNA reads TGCAGTGCCAATTTCGACGGTGAGCAGTTCTTC. Translated, it gives CSANFDGEQFF. The V gene is TRBV20-1, the J gene TRBJ2-1; D is undetermined. Trimming took 6 bases from V and 9 from J, leaving 12 bases between them. CDR1 DFQATT and CDR2 SNEGSKA come from the germline V gene (reference sequence). The CDR3 has 11 residues.

This sequence joins TRBV5-4 and TRBJ1-4, with TRBD1 matching 9 bases. The CDR3 runs 15 residues. Germline V gene data show CDR1 as SGHNT and CDR2 as YYREEE (reference sequence). Trimming cost V 4 bases and J 8 bases; bases outside gene matches: 9. CDR3 sequence (DNA): TGTGCCAGCAGCAGACCGGGACAGGGAAGCGAAAAACTGTTTTTT. Translating it yields CASSRPGQGSEKLFF.

This chain uses TRBV3-1 (or the pseudogene TRBV3-2) with TRBJ2-1; D ambiguous. CDR1 LGHDT and CDR2 YNNKEL come from the germline V gene (reference sequence). CDR3 length: 14 amino acids. Trimming stripped 0 bases from V and 12 bases from J, with 15 bases between. The CDR3 sequence: CASSQDPADGVQFF. The CDR3 nucleotides read TGTGCCAGCAGCCAAGACCCAGCAGATGGGGTGCAGTTCTTC.

The chain combines TRBV5-1 with TRBJ2-3; D tentatively reads TRBD1 or TRBD2 (6 bases each). Trimming shortened V by 2 bases and J by 0 bases, and 13 bases separated the two germline ends. The CDR3 contains 16 residues. Germline values: CDR1 SGHRS, CDR2 YFSETQ. The CDR3 sequence is CASSLGGLTSTDTQYF. CDR3 sequence (DNA): TGCGCCAGCAGCTTAGGGGGGTTAACCAGCACAGATACGCAGTATTTT.

The gene calls are TRBV9 and TRBJ1-1, with 7 bases lining up with TRBD1. Germline CDR1 is SGDLS and CDR2 is YYNGEE. There are 15 residues in the CDR3. J gave up 0 bases and V 0 bases, and 2 bases lay outside the gene matches. The CDR3, as DNA: TGTGCCAGCAGCGTAGGTGACAGGGTGAACACTGAAGCTTTCTTT. Its protein is CASSVGDRVNTEAFF.

The J gene is TRBJ2-5, the V gene TRBV28; D uncertain. This CDR3 is 15 amino acids long. The germline gives CDR1 MDHEN, CDR2 SYDVKM. Trimming shortened V by 4 bases and J by 0 bases, and 12 bases separated the two germline ends. The CDR3 protein is CASSSLRSYQETQYF. CDR3 bases: TGTGCCAGCAGTTCCCTTAGATCGTACCAAGAGACCCAGTACTTC.

The chain combines TRBV5-1 with TRBJ1-2; 8 positions agree with TRBD1. The CDR3 spans 14 residues. Unmatched junction bases numbered 6, after V lost 4 bases and J lost 4 bases. Germline loops: CDR1 SGHRS, CDR2 YFSETQ. CDR3 nucleotides: TGCGCCAGCAGCCCAGGACAGGGCCCCTATGGCTACACCTTC. It is translated as CASSPGQGPYGYTF.

The V call is TRBV4-1, the J call TRBJ1-1; 8 bases line up with TRBD1. CDR1 is MGHRA and CDR2 is YSYEKL in the germline V gene. With 2 bases clipped from V and 7 bases from J, the junction kept 6 bases outside the gene matches. The CDR3 is 14 residues long. The DNA of the CDR3 is TGCGCCAGCAGCCAAATGGACAGGGTGAATGAAGCTTTCTTT. The encoded protein is CASSQMDRVNEAFF.

The V call is TRBV6-6, the J call TRBJ1-5, with 9 bases identical to TRBD1. The V gene's germline CDR1 is MNHNY and CDR2 SVGAGI (reference sequence). This CDR3 comprises 15 residues. The junction had 8 bases not matched to a gene; V was cut back by 5 bases and J by 6 bases. The CDR3 loop is CASSVYRGLSQPQHF. CDR3 DNA sequence: TGTGCCAGCAGTGTCTACAGGGGGCTGAGTCAGCCCCAGCATTTT.